One sample yielded the 30 T cell receptor beta chains listed below, sequenced in a study of T cell changes during pregnancy in multiple sclerosis. Sequencing used immunoSEQ multiplex PCR; TCRdb keeps in-frame clones, though not all of them. The sample has tens of thousands of clones; 85% to 95% are singletons. The specimen was peripheral blood, collected in the second trimester of pregnancy. The receptors derive from a female donor with multiple sclerosis, enrolled in a pregnancy study.

The chain recombines TRBV5-1 with TRBJ1-5, with 8 positions matching TRBD1. Trimming removed 5 bases from V and 5 bases from J; junction bases left unmatched: 15. Germline-derived CDR1 and CDR2 are SGHRS and YFSETQ. The CDR3 is 17 residues long. CDR3 sequence (DNA): TGCGCCAGCAGTTCCTCGACAGGGGCGACAGTTTATCAGCCCCAGCATTTT. It yields the protein CASSSSTGATVYQPQHF.

This chain uses TRBV4-1 with TRBJ2-7; 10 bases are a match to TRBD2. CDR1 is MGHRA, CDR2 YSYEKL, per germline. This CDR3 contains 15 residues. Losses at the gene ends were 3 bases for V and 3 bases for J; bases not matched to a gene: 5. CDR3 sequence reads: CASSHPAGGFYEQYF. CDR3 sequence (DNA): TGCGCCAGCAGCCATCCAGCGGGGGGGTTCTACGAGCAGTACTTC.

Concerning this clone itself: The junction departs from the called germline gene at one end, perhaps through a read error. The V call is TRBV7-7, the J call TRBJ1-1; no firm D call. Looked up from germline, CDR1 is SSHAT and CDR2 is FNYEAQ (reference sequence). The CDR3 totals 13 residues. The CDR3 is CASSLTLNTEAFF. CDR3 nucleotides: TGTGCTAGCAGCTTGACACTGAACACTGAAGCTTTCTTT.

The genes are TRBV6-5 and TRBJ2-7; the match to TRBD2 covers 8 bases. This CDR3 contains 13 residues. Losses at the gene ends were 5 bases for V and 5 bases for J; bases not matched to a gene: 5. CDR1 and CDR2 from the germline V gene are MNHEY and SVGAGI. In nucleotides, the CDR3 is TGTGCCAGCAGTGGCCTACTAGCGGACGAGCAGTACTTC. It yields the protein CASSGLLADEQYF.

The chain joins TRBV5-1 to TRBJ2-7; 7 nucleotides match TRBD1. This CDR3 comprises 14 residues. Unmatched junction bases numbered 5, after V lost 2 bases and J lost 3 bases. Germline CDR1 is SGHRS and CDR2 is YFSETQ. The CDR3 loop is CASSFQDRVYEQYF. The CDR3 DNA is TGCGCCAGCAGCTTTCAAGACAGGGTCTACGAGCAGTACTTC. Together with reference TRBV5-1 and TRBJ2-7, the CDR3 gives the full variable domain: KAGVTQTPRYLIKTRGQQVTLSCSPISGHRSVSWYQQTPGQGLQFLFEYFSETQRNKGNFPGRFSGRQFSNSRSEMNVSTLELGDSALYLCASSFQDRVYEQYFGPGTRLTVT.

The chain has TRBV5-1 and TRBJ2-5, with D perhaps TRBD1 (6 bases). The CDR3 spans 15 residues. Deletions cut 1 base from V and 4 bases from J, with 14 bases between. Per germline, CDR1 SGHRS and CDR2 YFSETQ. The CDR3 sequence: CASSLMGAQSETQYF. The DNA for the CDR3 is TGCGCCAGCAGCTTGATGGGGGCGCAGTCAGAGACCCAGTACTTC.

J is TRBJ2-1 and V is TRBV19; 10 bases align to TRBD2. This CDR3 contains 17 residues. CDR1 is LNHDA and CDR2 is SQIVND in the germline V gene (reference sequence). J lost 5 bases, V lost 8 bases, and 15 bases had no gene match. This CDR3 is CASSTPPLGLANNEQFF. The DNA for the CDR3 is TGTGCCAGTTCCACCCCCCCCCTGGGACTAGCGAACAATGAGCAGTTCTTC.

This rearrangement joins TRBV5-5 to TRBJ2-1; 7 nucleotides agree with TRBD1. CDR3 length: 13 residues. Germline-derived CDR1 and CDR2 are SGHKS and YYEKEE (reference sequence). After removal of 3 bases from V and 7 bases from J, the junction contained 4 bases not matched to a gene. This chain's CDR3 is CASSSTGVNEQFF. The DNA for the CDR3 is TGTGCCAGCAGCTCTACAGGGGTGAATGAGCAGTTCTTC. The full variable domain, in which reference TRBV5-5 and TRBJ2-1 provide the parts outside the CDR3, is DAGVTQSPTHLIKTRGQQVTLRCSPISGHKSVSWYQQVLGQGPQFIFQYYEKEERGRGNFPDRFSARQFPNYSSELNVNALLLGDSALYLCASSSTGVNEQFFGPGTRLTVL.

Turning to this clone: This sample includes further DNA sequences coding for the same CDR3. V and J are TRBV7-8 and TRBJ1-5; D possibly corresponds to TRBD1 (5 bases). The CDR3 is 15 amino acids. Germline loops: CDR1 SGHVS, CDR2 FQNEAQ. Trimming removed 5 bases from V and 0 bases from J, with 11 bases in between. DNA of the CDR3: TGTGCCAGCAGCGCTGACAGCTATAGCAATCAGCCCCAGCATTTT. This translates into CASSADSYSNQPQHF.

This clone was observed once. The chain links TRBV14 to TRBJ1-6; the D is unclear. The CDR3 totals 14 residues. Germline CDR1 is SGHDN and CDR2 is FVKESK. Trimming left V 3 bases short and J 4 bases short, with 7 bases between. The CDR3 sequence: CASSHHTYNSPLHF. DNA of the CDR3: TGTGCCAGCAGCCACCACACGTATAATTCACCCCTCCACTTT.

The chain recombines TRBV7-9 with TRBJ1-1; D perhaps matches TRBD1 (5 bases). CDR1 is SEHNR and CDR2 is FQNEAQ in the germline V gene (reference sequence). This CDR3 spans 14 amino acids. The V end was cut by 4 bases, the J end by 3 bases, with 12 bases between. The DNA of the CDR3 is TGTGCCAGCAGCTCTACCGACAGACACACTGAAGCTTTCTTT. This translates into CASSSTDRHTEAFF.

This chain uses TRBV6-4 with TRBJ2-4; TRBD2 matches at 8 bases. Trimming at V came to 3 bases and at J to 6 bases, leaving 7 bases not matched to a gene. There are 15 residues in the CDR3. Looked up from germline, CDR1 is MRHNA and CDR2 is SNTAGT. Here the CDR3 reads CASSEFPGGGNIQYF. The DNA of the CDR3 is TGTGCCAGCAGTGAATTTCCCGGGGGGGGAAACATTCAGTACTTC.

This chain links TRBV25-1 with TRBJ1-2; no firm D call. CDR3 length: 13 amino acids. V lost 3 bases, J lost 4 bases, and 9 bases lay in between. Germline values: CDR1 MGHDK, CDR2 SYGVNS. The CDR3 loop is CASSDPGTYGYTF. CDR3 DNA sequence: TGTGCCAGCAGTGATCCGGGTACCTATGGCTACACCTTC.

The gene calls are TRBV6-1 and TRBJ2-1; no definite D call. The CDR3 loop spans 16 amino acids. The V gene lost 0 bases and the J gene lost 5 bases, with 14 bases spanning the gap. Germline CDR1 and CDR2: MNHNS and SASEGT. CDR3 amino acids: CASSEARRAKNNEQFF. CDR3 nucleotides: TGTGCCAGCAGTGAAGCGCGAAGAGCGAAAAACAATGAGCAGTTCTTC.

J is TRBJ2-7 and V is TRBV5-1; 8 nucleotides align to TRBD2. This CDR3 is built from 15 residues. In germline, CDR1 is SGHRS, CDR2 YFSETQ. V shed 5 bases, J shed 4 bases, and the junction held 11 bases outside the gene matches. The CDR3 spells CASSQQSGLVYEQYF. CDR3 nucleotides: TGCGCCAGCAGTCAACAGTCGGGACTAGTGTACGAGCAGTACTTC.

The chain is built from TRBV30 and TRBJ2-3; TRBD2 matches at 9 bases. V shed 1 base, J shed 6 bases, and the junction held 8 bases outside the gene matches. The CDR3 is made up of 15 amino acids. The V gene's germline CDR1 is GTSNPN and CDR2 SVGIG (reference sequence). The CDR3 nucleotides are TGTGCCTGGAGTGCCCATAGCGGGAGCGGGGATACGCAGTATTTT. Protein sequence: CAWSAHSGSGDTQYF.

The rearrangement uses TRBV6-4 and TRBJ2-3, with 9 bases that match TRBD2. V lost 4 bases to trimming and J lost 0 bases; unmatched junction nucleotides: 2. The CDR3 covers 15 residues. CDR1 is MRHNA, CDR2 SNTAGT, per germline. CDR3: CASSVGTSSTDTQYF. DNA for the CDR3: TGTGCCAGCAGTGTGGGGACTAGCAGCACAGATACGCAGTATTTT.

The chain uses TRBV6-1 and TRBJ2-2, with 7 nucleotides matching TRBD2. V was clipped by 6 bases and J by 0 bases; unmatched bases: 4. CDR3 length equals 15 residues. Germline lookup yields CDR1 MNHNS and CDR2 SASEGT. The CDR3 loop is CASRTGTTNTGELFF. CDR3 DNA sequence: TGTGCCAGCAGGACCGGGACTACGAACACCGGGGAGCTGTTTTTT.

The rearrangement links TRBV7-3 to TRBJ2-3, with 10 bases aligning to TRBD1. V was clipped by 5 bases and J by 3 bases; unmatched bases: 5. The germline CDR1 and CDR2 sequences are SGHTA and FQGTGA. There are 15 residues in the CDR3. CDR3 bases: TGTGCCAGCAGCCGGGACAGGGGAGTAACAGATACGCAGTATTTT. Protein: CASSRDRGVTDTQYF.

The rearrangement links TRBV27 to TRBJ1-4; 8 nucleotides match TRBD1. Germline V gene data show CDR1 as MNHEY and CDR2 as SMNVEV (reference sequence). Trimming removed 6 bases from V and 7 bases from J; junction bases left unmatched: 7. The length of the CDR3 is 14 residues. CDR3 DNA sequence: TGTGCCAGCAGGGACGGACAGGGTAGTGAAAAACTGTTTTTT. Protein product: CASRDGQGSEKLFF. Together with reference TRBV27 and TRBJ1-4, the CDR3 gives the full variable domain: EAQVTQNPRYLITVTGKKLTVTCSQNMNHEYMSWYRQDPGLGLRQIYYSMNVEVTDKGDVPEGYKVSRKEKRNFPLILESPSPNQTSLYFCASRDGQGSEKLFFGSGTQLSVL.

The chain couples TRBV29-1 to TRBJ1-5; the D is unclear. In germline, CDR1 is SQVTM, CDR2 ANQGSEA. This CDR3 has 13 amino acids. Trimming shortened V by 3 bases and J by 5 bases, and 11 bases separated the two germline ends. CDR3 residues: CSVDEGLDQPQHF. In DNA, the CDR3 is TGCAGCGTTGATGAAGGACTGGATCAGCCCCAGCATTTT.

This clone was counted a single time. The V and J genes are TRBV13 and TRBJ2-7; no definite D call. V lost 0 bases and J lost 1, with 4 bases in between. The CDR3 loop spans 13 amino acids. CDR1 and CDR2 from the germline V gene are PRHDT and FYEKMQ (reference sequence). The CDR3 here is CASSLGRSYEQYF. Written as DNA, the CDR3 is TGTGCCAGCAGCTTAGGCAGGTCCTACGAGCAGTACTTC.

The chain uses TRBV5-5 and TRBJ2-7, with D possibly TRBD2 on 6 matching bases. V was pared by 2 bases and J by 0 bases, with 15 bases between. Per the germline V gene, CDR1 is SGHKS and CDR2 is YYEKEE (reference sequence). This CDR3 contains 16 residues. CDR3 nucleotide sequence: TGTGCCAGCAGCTTAGTCGGTGCGGGGAGCTCCTACGAGCAGTACTTC. This encodes CASSLVGAGSSYEQYF.

V usage is TRBV18 and J usage is TRBJ1-1; a weak D match, TRBD1 (6 bases). CDR1 KGHSH and CDR2 LQKENI come from the germline V gene. The length of the CDR3 is 15 residues. Trimming shortened V by 5 bases and J by 0 bases, and 13 bases separated the two germline ends. The CDR3 is CASSVQTGLNTEAFF. In DNA form, the CDR3 reads TGTGCCAGCTCAGTCCAGACAGGACTGAACACTGAAGCTTTCTTT.

The CDR3 spells CASGLQENTEAFF. DNA for the CDR3: TGTGCTAGTGGTTTGCAGGAGAACACTGAAGCTTTCTTT. The chain links TRBV12-5 to TRBJ1-1; no firm D call. With 2 bases removed from V and 1 base from J, the gap between germline ends came to 5 bases. Germline lookup yields CDR1 LGHNT and CDR2 FRNRAP. This CDR3 comprises 13 residues.

This chain links TRBV5-4 with TRBJ1-2; D is perhaps TRBD1 (5 bases). CDR1 and CDR2 from the germline V gene are SGHNT and YYREEE (reference sequence). CDR3 length: 13 residues. The V end was cut by 0 bases, the J end by 4 bases, with 7 bases between. In nucleotides, the CDR3 is TGTGCCAGCAGCTTGGTGACAGCCTATGGCTACACCTTC. Translated, it gives CASSLVTAYGYTF.

This clone was detected a few times. The V call is TRBV19, the J call TRBJ2-2; D unclear. With 4 bases removed from V and 7 bases from J, the gap between germline ends came to 7 bases. Per the germline V gene, CDR1 is LNHDA and CDR2 is SQIVND (reference sequence). CDR3 size: 12 residues. Written as DNA, the CDR3 is TGTGCCAGTAGTACTGCGGTCGGGGAGCTGTTTTTT. Its protein product is CASSTAVGELFF. The full variable domain, completed using reference TRBV19 and TRBJ2-2, is DGGITQSPKYLFRKEGQNVTLSCEQNLNHDAMYWYRQDPGQGLRLIYYSQIVNDFQKGDIAEGYSVSREKKESFPLTVTSAQKNPTAFYLCASSTAVGELFFGEGSRLTVL.

This chain uses TRBV9 with TRBJ1-4; no clear D gene. Trimming shortened V by 4 bases and J by 0 bases, and 10 bases separated the two germline ends. The CDR3 sequence is 15 residues long. Germline V gene sequence: CDR1 SGDLS, CDR2 YYNGEE. The CDR3 DNA follows: TGTGCCAGCAGCCCACAGCCTTCAACTAATGAAAAACTGTTTTTT. Protein sequence: CASSPQPSTNEKLFF.

V is TRBV2 and J is TRBJ2-5, with TRBD2 matching over 7 bases. The CDR3 extends over 13 amino acids. The junction had 6 bases not matched to a gene; V was cut back by 6 bases and J by 5 bases. CDR1 SNHLY and CDR2 FYNNEI come from the germline V gene. CDR3: CASSLADGETQYF. CDR3 coding DNA: TGTGCCAGCAGCCTAGCGGACGGGGAGACCCAGTACTTC.

The rearrangement links TRBV27 to TRBJ1-5, with D tentatively TRBD1 (6 bases). CDR3 length: 16 residues. Looked up from germline, CDR1 is MNHEY and CDR2 is SMNVEV (reference sequence). Trimming removed 6 bases from V and 0 bases from J, with 15 bases in between. CDR3 loop: CASRFTGTHSNQPQHF. The CDR3 region has the DNA TGTGCCAGCAGGTTTACAGGGACCCATAGCAATCAGCCCCAGCATTTT.